Each of the 23 T cell receptor beta chains below was sequenced from the same sample in a study of T cell repertoires in cytomegalovirus infection. TCRdb recomputed calls from the reads with MiXCR, one row per CDR3 protein. Seen here are approximately 730,000 distinct CDR3 sequences, around 30% observed once, and the top ten hold about 20%. Antigen specificity for these receptors is unknown. The starting material was cultured PBMCs, obtained from culture after CMV antigen stimulation. These TCRs come from a human donor in good health (CMV status not recorded). Some clones in this sample may be carry-over from other donors' samples.

The V and J genes are TRBV4-3 and TRBJ2-3; D not certain. Trimming removed 0 bases from V and 9 bases from J, with 10 bases in between. This CDR3 contains 13 residues. CDR1 LGHNA and CDR2 YSLEER come from the germline V gene. This CDR3 reads CASSQDRGLTQYF. Written as DNA, the CDR3 is TGCGCCAGCAGCCAAGATCGTGGCCTAACGCAGTATTTT.

CDR3 bases: TGTGCCAGCAGTTCCCGGGGACAGGGAAGTGGAGAGCAGTACTTC. Amino acids: CASSSRGQGSGEQYF. The chain uses TRBV6-6 and TRBJ2-7; 9 nucleotides line up with TRBD1. The CDR3 length is 15 residues. The V gene end was trimmed by 4 bases and the J gene end by 7 bases; junction bases not matched to a gene: 11. CDR1 MNHNY and CDR2 SVGAGI come from the germline V gene (reference sequence).

The chain couples TRBV6-5 to TRBJ1-6, with D uncertain. The CDR3 runs 12 residues. Germline assignment: CDR1 MNHEY and CDR2 SVGAGI. V lost 2 bases and J 11 bases, leaving 7 bases between the germline ends. The CDR3 nucleotides are TGTGCCAGCAGTTACCTTATGGCACCCCTCCACTTT. It is translated as CASSYLMAPLHF.

This clonotype came up many times. The J gene is TRBJ2-5, the V gene TRBV7-8, with D maybe TRBD1 (5 bases). CDR3 length: 14 amino acids. From germline, CDR1 is SGHVS and CDR2 FQNEAQ. Trimming left V 0 bases short and J 4 bases short, with 9 bases between. The DNA for the CDR3 is TGTGCCAGCAGCTTAGCGGGAAGGGGAGAGACCCAGTACTTC. This translates into CASSLAGRGETQYF.

In this sample, this clonotype turned up many times. The chain has TRBV7-2 and TRBJ2-7; the D gene is possibly TRBD2 (5 bases). This CDR3 comprises 15 residues. Per germline, CDR1 SGHTA and CDR2 FQGNSA. The V and J ends lost 4 bases and 0 bases respectively, with 13 bases between them. DNA of the CDR3: TGTGCCAGCAGCTCTAGACTAACTGCCTCCTACGAGCAGTACTTC. Translation gives CASSSRLTASYEQYF.

The chain recombines TRBV4-3 with TRBJ2-1, with TRBD2 identical over 8 bases. V was pared by 4 bases and J by 2 bases, with 7 bases of the junction left unmatched. Germline V CDR1 and CDR2: LGHNA, YSLEER. The CDR3 sequence is 16 residues long. CDR3 region: CASSRRVAGTYNEQFF. In nucleotides, the CDR3 is TGCGCCAGCAGCCGACGGGTAGCGGGGACCTACAATGAGCAGTTCTTC.

This rearrangement joins TRBV18 to TRBJ1-6; maybe TRBD1 (6 bases). The CDR3 contains 15 residues. The ends were cut back, 4 bases at V and 7 bases at J, with 14 bases in the middle. Germline V lookup: CDR1 KGHSH, CDR2 LQKENI. For the CDR3, the DNA is TGTGCCAGCTCACATCGACAGGATAGAAATTCACCCCTCCACTTT. Protein product: CASSHRQDRNSPLHF.

J is TRBJ2-5 and V is TRBV7-9; either TRBD1 or TRBD2 may fit D (6 bases each). V was shortened by 5 bases and J by 1 base, with 14 bases between the two germline ends. This CDR3 spans 15 amino acids. Germline CDR1 reads SEHNR; CDR2 reads FQNEAQ (reference sequence). In nucleotides, the CDR3 is TGTGCCAGCAGCCCCCCCCGGGGGCCCCAAGAGACCCAGTACTTC. Translation: CASSPPRGPQETQYF.

This chain uses TRBV6-1 with TRBJ2-3, with a tentative D call TRBD2 (5 bases). V was cut by 0 bases and J by 8 bases, with 6 bases left in between. This CDR3 is built from 12 residues. Germline CDR1 MNHNS, CDR2 SASEGT. The CDR3 DNA sequence: TGTGCCAGCAGTGAAGCAGGGAGTACGCAGTATTTT. Amino acid sequence: CASSEAGSTQYF.

The chain joins TRBV15 to TRBJ2-7; D unresolved. CDR1 is LNHNV and CDR2 is YYDKDF in the germline V gene (reference sequence). CDR3 length: 14 amino acids. With 4 bases removed from V and 0 bases from J, the gap between germline ends came to 10 bases. CDR3 sequence reads: CATSTRGYSYEQYF. The CDR3 DNA follows: TGTGCCACCAGCACCCGTGGCTACTCCTACGAGCAGTACTTC.

The chain recombines TRBV10-3 with TRBJ2-5; a possible D gene is TRBD1 (5 bases). The CDR3 is 14 amino acids. Trimming cost V 5 bases and J 0 bases, with 10 bases left between them. CDR1 is ENHRY and CDR2 is SYGVKD in the germline V gene. The CDR3 DNA sequence: TGTGCCATCAGTCCCGCCAGGGACCAAGAGACCCAGTACTTC. It yields the protein CAISPARDQETQYF.

This chain joins TRBV20-1 and TRBJ2-5; 8 bases map to TRBD1. This CDR3 is 14 amino acids long. After removal of 0 bases from V and 4 bases from J, the junction contained 4 bases not matched to a gene. Germline CDR1 and CDR2: DFQATT and SNEGSKA (reference sequence). The CDR3 nucleotides read TGCAGTGCTAGAGATCCCAGGGGGCGAGAGACCCAGTACTTC. It yields the protein CSARDPRGRETQYF.

This clonotype has only a few counts. The CDR3 sequence: CASSQPWQANTGELFF. CDR3 bases: TGTGCCAGCAGTCAACCCTGGCAGGCGAACACCGGGGAGCTGTTTTTT. This chain connects TRBV6-5 to TRBJ2-2; D is undetermined. The CDR3 contains 16 residues. Germline V CDR1 and CDR2: MNHEY, SVGAGI. The V and J ends lost 5 bases and 0 bases respectively, with 13 bases between them.

This clonotype was recorded a few times. The chain's CDR3 is CAIRGGGASSTDTQYF. The CDR3 nucleotides are TGTGCCATCAGGGGCGGGGGGGCATCGAGCACAGATACGCAGTATTTT. J is TRBJ2-3 and V is TRBV10-3, with TRBD2 matching over 9 bases. Germline V gives CDR1 ENHRY, CDR2 SYGVKD. V was pared by 6 bases and J by 0 bases, with 7 bases of the junction left unmatched. The CDR3 has 16 amino acids.

This chain uses TRBV12-5 with TRBJ2-1; D unresolved. Trimming removed 1 base at V and 4 bases at J, with 11 bases between. The CDR3 is 15 amino acids. Germline loops: CDR1 LGHNT, CDR2 FRNRAP. CDR3 nucleotide sequence: TGTGCTAGTGGTTTGGGGTGGGCAGCTTACAATGAGCAGTTCTTC. It yields the protein CASGLGWAAYNEQFF.

The chain combines TRBV7-9 with TRBJ2-1, with D possibly being TRBD2 (5 bases). Deletions cut 4 bases from V and 0 bases from J, with 13 bases between. Germline CDR1 SEHNR, CDR2 FQNEAQ (reference sequence). This CDR3 spans 16 amino acids. The CDR3, as DNA: TGTGCCAGCAGCTCTCTAGCATCGAGCTCCTACAATGAGCAGTTCTTC. Translation gives CASSSLASSSYNEQFF.

Of note for this clonotype: Lacking the conserved final phenylalanine or tryptophan, this CDR3 likely reflects a read error. The limits of the CDR3 on the DNA are not certain, so only TCRdb's listed CDR3 is given. V usage is TRBV7-4 and J usage is TRBJ2-4. Germline CDR1 and CDR2: SGHVT and SQSDAQ. The CDR3 sequence runs 9 residues, both termini included. The chain's CDR3 is CASSRPRVV.

This clonotype was counted between two and nine times. The chain links TRBV6-2 or TRBV6-3 to TRBJ1-2; 7 bases are a match to TRBD1. Germline V gene lookup returns CDR1 MNHEY and CDR2 SVGEGT. The CDR3 is made up of 13 amino acids. V trimming: 7 bases; J trimming: 8 bases; junction bases outside the gene matches: 10. The CDR3 is CASTQRTGEGYTF. The CDR3 bases are TGTGCCAGCACTCAGAGGACAGGAGAGGGCTACACCTTC.

The DNA of the CDR3 is TGTGCCAGCAGCTTGATTAGCGGGGGGACCTTGAATGAGCAGTTCTTC. This gives the protein CASSLISGGTLNEQFF. The chain recombines TRBV5-5 with TRBJ2-1; TRBD2 matches at 10 bases. Germline V gives CDR1 SGHKS, CDR2 YYEKEE (reference sequence). The CDR3 is made up of 16 amino acids. Trimming removed 1 base from V and 7 bases from J; junction bases left unmatched: 8.

This chain links TRBV10-3 with TRBJ2-5; 7 nucleotides match TRBD1. Germline loops: CDR1 ENHRY, CDR2 SYGVKD. V trimming: 4 bases; J trimming: 3 bases; junction bases outside the gene matches: 8. This CDR3 region has 15 residues. The CDR3 reads CAISALSQGEETQYF. CDR3 sequence (DNA): TGTGCCATCAGTGCTCTCAGCCAGGGGGAAGAGACCCAGTACTTC.

This clonotype was observed a few times. This CDR3 is CASSPGTTWNEQFF. Here the CDR3 DNA reads TGTGCCAGCAGTCCCGGGACCACCTGGAATGAGCAGTTCTTC. The rearrangement uses TRBV12-3 or TRBV12-4 and TRBJ2-1; possibly TRBD1 or TRBD2 for D (5 bases each). Trimming removed 5 bases at V and 7 bases at J, with 15 bases between. The length of the CDR3 is 14 residues.

This clonotype was recorded at least ten times. The rearrangement links TRBV7-6 to TRBJ2-2; no clear D gene. This CDR3 contains 13 residues. V lost 2 bases, J lost 4 bases, and 5 bases lay in between. Per germline, CDR1 SGHVS and CDR2 FNYEAQ. CDR3 region: CASSLSRTGELFF. Written as DNA, the CDR3 is TGTGCCAGCAGCTTAAGCCGCACCGGGGAGCTGTTTTTT.

The V gene is TRBV20-1, the J gene TRBJ2-2; D not resolved. This CDR3 region has 13 residues. The V gene's germline CDR1 is DFQATT and CDR2 SNEGSKA (reference sequence). The V gene lost 8 bases and the J gene lost 7 bases, with 17 bases spanning the gap. This CDR3 is CSPKRPVLGELFF. The CDR3 region has the DNA TGCAGTCCCAAGAGACCGGTACTCGGGGAGCTGTTTTTT.